These 8 T cell receptor beta chains originate from one sample sequenced in a study of CD8+CD57+ T cells in acquired aplastic anemia (dated by TCRdb to 2017 to 2018). The patients picked for sequencing were ones in whom flow cytometry had shown an expansion of CD8+CD57+ cells. Sequenced on an Illumina HiSeq 2000. Profiling of TCR beta VDJ combinations and CDR3 sequences used genomic DNA as the template. TCRdb reprocessing: public reads trimmed at Q25 with fastp, clones called with MiXCR, in-frame beta chains kept. Every entry covers one CDR3 protein and lists the most common genes and DNA from its rows. The sample records about 260,000 distinct CDR3 sequences, approximately 80% of which are singletons. Clones ranked in the top ten supply less than 50% of the sample. Sequencing input: sorted CD4+, CD8+, or CD8+CD57+ T cells (not recorded which) from PBMCs. The receptors originated from a human donor with aplastic anemia.

This clonotype was seen more than once but under ten times. One end of the junction is discordant with germline, which a read error may explain. The chain carries TRBV7-8 and TRBJ2-3; D not certain. This CDR3 is built from 13 residues. Germline V CDR1 and CDR2: SGHVS, FQNEAQ. The CDR3 DNA is TGTGCCAGCAGCTTAGCGGGCGGAGCCAATACGCAGTTT. Its translation: CASSLAGGANTQF.

The V gene is TRBV19, the J gene TRBJ2-7; 7 bases agree with TRBD2. The CDR3 totals 15 residues. Germline V gives CDR1 LNHDA, CDR2 SQIVND (reference sequence). Trimming took 5 bases from V and 2 from J; bases not matched to a gene: 9. CDR3 DNA: TGTGCCAGTAGTGCAGGACTAGTGGGCACCTACGAGCAGTACGTC. Amino acids: CASSAGLVGTYEQYV.

This chain joins TRBV7-6 and TRBJ1-2; no reliable D call. This CDR3 comprises 16 residues. V was pared by 3 bases and J by 5 bases, with 19 bases between. CDR1 is SGHVS, CDR2 FNYEAQ, per germline. This chain's CDR3 is CASSLGWNGLVYGYTF. DNA for the CDR3: TGTGCCAGCAGCTTGGGGTGGAACGGGCTCGTATATGGCTACACCTTC.

The chain couples TRBV11-1 to TRBJ1-6; 7 positions agree with TRBD1. V gave up 3 bases and J gave up 9 bases; unmatched junction bases: 5. This CDR3 is 14 amino acids long. Germline CDR1 SGHAT, CDR2 FQDESV (reference sequence). The CDR3 coding sequence is TGTGCCAGCAGCTTGGACAGGAGAGTTTCACCCCTCCACTTT. The encoded protein is CASSLDRRVSPLHF.

With regard to this clonotype: Because it lacks the conserved phenylalanine or tryptophan at the end, this CDR3 is likely a read error. Because the CDR3's place on the DNA is in doubt, the DNA is left out and the CDR3 is given as listed by TCRdb. The rearrangement links TRBV9 to TRBJ2-3; the table's D call, TRBD1, was not checked against the DNA. Germline CDR1 is SGDLS and CDR2 is YYNGEE. The CDR3 has 13 residues if both end residues are counted. The CDR3: CASGEGGRATEYL.

The chain employs TRBV7-3 and TRBJ2-7; D is perhaps TRBD2 (6 bases). The CDR3 extends over 16 amino acids. CDR1 is SGHTA, CDR2 FQGTGA, per germline. Between the trimmed V and J ends, which lost 4 bases and 5 bases, there was a span of 21 bases. In DNA, the CDR3 is TGTGCCAGCAGCTCACCGAAGCGGGCGAACTACAACGAGCAGTACGTC. Protein sequence: CASSSPKRANYNEQYV.

As concerns this clonotype: The conserved final phenylalanine or tryptophan is absent from the CDR3, which likely points to a read error. The DNA is omitted, as the CDR3 cannot be located on it reliably, and the CDR3 follows TCRdb's listing. This chain links TRBV7-8 with TRBJ1-2. The length of the CDR3 is 13 amino acids, counting both ends. Germline CDR1 reads SGHVS; CDR2 reads FQNEAQ. CDR3 amino acids: CASSLGRSSGTKY.

J is TRBJ2-7 and V is TRBV11-2; D assignment may be TRBD1 or TRBD2 (6 bases each). CDR3 size: 15 residues. Germline values: CDR1 SGHAT, CDR2 FQNNGV. Trimming cost V 2 bases and J 2 bases, with 13 bases left between them. The CDR3 DNA follows: TGTGCCAGCAGCTTATGGGGGGCGGGAACCTACGAGCAGTACTTC. Translated, it gives CASSLWGAGTYEQYF.